This is a list of T cell receptor beta chains from one sample in a study of human T cells and chemical hapten exposure. A single record per CDR3 protein comes from TCRdb applying MiXCR to the RACE reads. The sample carries about 31,000 distinct CDR3 sequences, about 7.2% recorded once. Specimen: whole blood. These receptors originate from a human donor in good health. Some clones in this sample may be carry-over from other donors' samples. Both conserved end residues are part of each CDR3. A D gene is named only where the DNA matches it firmly.

d_call | j_call | v_call | cdr3_aa
. | TRBJ1-1 | TRBV7-9 | CASSNLLQAEAFF
TRBD2 | TRBJ2-7 | TRBV28 | CASILNGASGTYEQYF
TRBD1 | TRBJ1-2 | TRBV29-1 | CSVGDRGDGDNF
. | TRBJ2-7 | TRBV7-9 | CASSLTGVDYEQYF
TRBD2 | TRBJ2-5 | TRBV3-1 | CASSPSQRGGRQETQYF
TRBD1 | TRBJ1-1 | TRBV11-1 | CASSEPRGDLNTEAFF
TRBD1 | TRBJ1-5 | TRBV12-3/TRBV12-4 | CASSAKTSGTGGRQPQHF
TRBD1 | TRBJ1-1 | TRBV5-6 | CASSLIQGAIASTEAFF
TRBD2 | TRBJ2-1 | TRBV19 | CASSRGLAGAYNEQFF
TRBD2 | TRBJ2-5 | TRBV5-1 | CASSPKTSGGAGETQYF
TRBD1 | TRBJ1-1 | TRBV7-2 | CASSVTGGRTEAFF
. | TRBJ2-3 | TRBV24-1 | CATSVSGLTDTQYF
TRBD2 | TRBJ2-1 | TRBV9 | CASSGGGRGDYNEQFF
. | TRBJ2-2 | TRBV2 | CASRKEGRTGELFF
TRBD2 | TRBJ2-3 | TRBV9 | CASSVSGTSTDTQYF
. | TRBJ2-1 | TRBV5-6 | CASSWDRDPNREFF
. | TRBJ2-1 | TRBV29-1 | CSVDRGKRNEQFF
. | TRBJ1-3 | TRBV5-6 | CASSLTWGNTIYF
. | TRBJ2-3 | TRBV2 | CASSETGAFRDTQYF
. | TRBJ2-3 | TRBV5-1 | CASSLVGGQDTQYF
TRBD1 | TRBJ2-1 | TRBV12-5 | CASGLGDRASNEQFF
. | TRBJ1-1 | TRBV18 | CASSRVQQGNTEAFF
. | TRBJ2-5 | TRBV4-3 | CASSQDREETQYF
TRBD1 | TRBJ2-3 | TRBV29-1 | CSVVGTGRGFTDTQYF
. | TRBJ2-5 | TRBV4-1 | CASSQLSGTQYF
. | TRBJ1-4 | TRBV28 | CASRPDPYEKLFF
. | TRBJ1-2 | TRBV3-1 | CASSHRGAGNYGYTF
. | TRBJ2-2 | TRBV11-1 | CASSLGGSPGELFF
. | TRBJ1-4 | TRBV5-1 | CASAVGGTATNEKLFF
TRBD2 | TRBJ2-7 | TRBV11-2 | CASSPRGLAGGQDYEQYF
TRBD2 | TRBJ2-7 | TRBV20-1 | CSAKGLSGYEQYF
. | TRBJ1-1 | TRBV6-5 | CASSREGPLYRNTEAFF
TRBD1 | TRBJ1-6 | TRBV4-2 | CASSPKDRDFNSPLHF
TRBD1 | TRBJ2-7 | TRBV5-6 | CASSLGQECF
. | TRBJ1-6 | TRBV25-1 | CASTRGNSPLHF
TRBD1 | TRBJ1-4 | TRBV18 | CASLSGGAGEKLFF
. | TRBJ2-7 | TRBV7-6 | CASSSETGSGQYF
. | TRBJ1-5 | TRBV28 | CASSLVNQPQHF
. | TRBJ1-2 | TRBV5-1 | CASSLGGPDGPYGYTF
. | TRBJ2-5 | TRBV4-1 | CASSQETGMGSGWRETQYF
. | TRBJ2-7 | TRBV28 | CASSPLKSYEQYF
. | TRBJ2-1 | TRBV3-1 | CASSQAGEVDEQFF
. | TRBJ1-2 | TRBV28 | CASSLGTKYGDTF
. | TRBJ2-4 | TRBV4-2 | CASSQEAGAKNIQYF
TRBD1 | TRBJ2-6 | TRBV2 | CARLKGAGTGGPNRPLSGANVLTF
. | TRBJ2-3 | TRBV7-9 | CASSVTTIPARDKQYF
. | TRBJ1-1 | TRBV30 | CAWSVAGSGVNTEAFF
. | TRBJ1-5 | TRBV20-1 | CSARGTSNQPQHF
. | TRBJ1-5 | TRBV6-2/TRBV6-3 | CASSYKDRNNQPQHF
. | TRBJ2-1 | TRBV11-2 | CASSGWPHLPTEQFF
. | TRBJ2-7 | TRBV20-1 | CSATLKGGYEQYF
. | TRBJ2-3 | TRBV28 | CASSLGGGAPGDTQYF
. | TRBJ2-1 | TRBV12-3/TRBV12-4 | CASSFTRDGEQFF
. | TRBJ2-1 | TRBV7-2 | CASSEGQSSYNEHFF
TRBD1 | TRBJ1-1 | TRBV12-3/TRBV12-4 | CASGSQGGEGTEAFF
. | TRBJ2-1 | TRBV7-9 | CASSLLPNEQFF
TRBD1 | TRBJ1-5 | TRBV20-1 | CSARESGTGDSQPQHF
. | TRBJ2-3 | TRBV7-2 | CASSRLVVTDTQYF
. | TRBJ2-1 | TRBV5-1 | CASSLGGSGGTYNEQFF
. | TRBJ2-2 | TRBV27 | CASKVRGWTDYTGELFF